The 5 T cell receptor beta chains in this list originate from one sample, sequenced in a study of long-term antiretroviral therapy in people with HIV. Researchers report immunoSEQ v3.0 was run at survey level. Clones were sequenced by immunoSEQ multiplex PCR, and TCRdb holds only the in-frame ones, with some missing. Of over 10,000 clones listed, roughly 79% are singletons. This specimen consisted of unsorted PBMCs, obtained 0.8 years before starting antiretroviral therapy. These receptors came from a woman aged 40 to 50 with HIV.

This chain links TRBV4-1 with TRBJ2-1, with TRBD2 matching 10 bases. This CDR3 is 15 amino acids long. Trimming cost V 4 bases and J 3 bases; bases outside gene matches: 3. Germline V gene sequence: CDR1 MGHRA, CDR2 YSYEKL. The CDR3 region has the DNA TGCGCCAGCAGCCGAACTAGCGGGGTCTACAATGAGCAGTTCTTC. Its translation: CASSRTSGVYNEQFF.

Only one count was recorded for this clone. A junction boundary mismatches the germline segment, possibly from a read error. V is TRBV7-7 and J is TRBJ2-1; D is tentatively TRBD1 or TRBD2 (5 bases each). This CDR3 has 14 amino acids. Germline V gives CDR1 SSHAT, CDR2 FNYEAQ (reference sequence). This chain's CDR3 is CASSLAGTDNEQFF. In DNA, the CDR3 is TGTGCTAGCAGCTTAGCTGGGACCGACAATGAGCAGTTCTTC.

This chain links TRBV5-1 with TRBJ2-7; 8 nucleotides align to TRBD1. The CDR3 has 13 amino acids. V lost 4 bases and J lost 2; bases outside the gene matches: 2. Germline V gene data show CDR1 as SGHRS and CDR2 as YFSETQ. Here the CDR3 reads CASSLTGAYEQYF. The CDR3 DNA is TGCGCCAGCAGCCTGACAGGGGCCTACGAGCAGTACTTC.

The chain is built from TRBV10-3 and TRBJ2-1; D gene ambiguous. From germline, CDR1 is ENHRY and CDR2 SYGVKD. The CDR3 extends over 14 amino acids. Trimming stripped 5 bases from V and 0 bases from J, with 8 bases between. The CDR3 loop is CAISPLSSYNEQFF. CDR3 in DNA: TGTGCCATCAGTCCCCTATCCTCCTACAATGAGCAGTTCTTC.

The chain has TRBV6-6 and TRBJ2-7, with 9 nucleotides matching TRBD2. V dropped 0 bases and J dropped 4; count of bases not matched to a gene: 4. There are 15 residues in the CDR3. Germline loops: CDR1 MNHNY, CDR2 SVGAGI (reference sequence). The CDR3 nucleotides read TGTGCCAGCAGTTACTCGCCGGGACTAGCTTACGAGCAGTACTTC. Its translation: CASSYSPGLAYEQYF.